The TCR beta chain under discussion was sequenced for a study of glioma-infiltrating T cells. About the research overall: Presurgical dexamethasone in glioma patients lasted six or fewer days. Target coverage was roughly 4- to 10-fold for about a million blood T cells. Study-wide results and limits: Gliomas, especially low-grade, showed above-expected tissue-blood divergence; non-neoplastic patients showed below.

This clonotype has more than one count but fewer than ten. Its antigen is not known. Germline CDR1 is MDHEN and CDR2 is SYDVKM. The CDR3 has 13 residues. The V gene lost 2 bases and the J gene lost 3 bases, with 8 bases spanning the gap. TCR alpha and beta CDR3 regions were amplified from RNA using iRepertoire nested multiplex PCR. TCRdb independently ran MiXCR on the multiplex PCR reads; one entry per CDR3 protein. The table shows 300,000 to 400,000 distinct CDR3 sequences, with about two fifths occurring only once. The chain couples TRBV28 to TRBJ2-7; D is ambiguous. The origin of this receptor is a human donor with low-grade glioma or glioblastoma, undergoing nonglioma brain surgery, or in good health (not recorded which). The source material was glioma tissue, nonneoplastic brain tissue, or PBMCs (not recorded which). The CDR3: CASSLNHYYEQYF. The DNA of the CDR3 is TGTGCCAGCAGTTTAAATCATTACTACGAGCAGTACTTC.